Reported below is one T cell receptor beta chain. Germline CDR1 and CDR2: SEHNR and FQNEAQ (reference sequence). V was pared by 6 bases and J by 7 bases, with 6 bases of the junction left unmatched. This CDR3 is 13 amino acids long. The data were taken from a study of blood T cell repertoires in COVID-19. Study-wide background: Acute-phase and convalescent COVID-19 samples originated in the United States, Italy and Spain.

Original methodology: Nucleated cell number was recorded as an estimate derived from reference gene primer amplification. Clones were read by immunoSEQ multiplex PCR, and TCRdb kept only the in-frame ones, dropping some. V and J calls and clone size are copied from that table; D and trimming were computed from the DNA. The table has more than 200,000 clones, approximately 81% seen once. Sequencing was done on a sample of peripheral blood. The sequence was obtained from a woman aged 80 or over with acute or convalescent COVID-19. The V and J genes are TRBV7-9 and TRBJ1-1, with TRBD1 identical over 9 bases. The CDR3, as DNA: TGTGCCAGCAGACCACAGGGGGCAGGTGAAGCTTTCTTT. Amino acid sequence: CASRPQGAGEAFF.